This T cell receptor beta chain was found in a study of T cells of healthy individuals (dated by TCRdb to 2017 to 2018). The protocol used for the library was 5' RACE. The sequencer was an Illumina MiSeq. TCRdb reworked the public reads: Q25 trimming with fastp, MiXCR clone assembly, productive beta chains retained. CDR3 protein sequences are deduplicated, and each keeps its most common genes and DNA. This sample lists tens of thousands of distinct CDR3 sequences; roughly 16% were detected once. In total, the top ten clones hold 4% to 5% of the sample. Worth noting for this clonotype: Its antigen is unknown. The record has no base qualities; no much larger clone is one base away.

The germline V gene gives CDR1 as MNHEY and CDR2 as SVGAGI. Counted from cysteine to phenylalanine, this CDR3 has 18 amino acids. Just the 54-base CDR3 DNA is kept, in frame starting at base 1. V was cut back by 6 bases and J by 3 bases, leaving a gap of 27 bases between them. The rearrangement joined TRBV6-5 to TRBJ2-7; the D gene is possibly TRBD1, with 8 bases matching. This clonotype was sampled from a human donor in good health. CDR3 region: CASRNRRGLADINYEQYF. The DNA sequence is given as TGTGCCAGCAGGAACCGCAGGGGGCTAGCGGACATAAACTACGAGCAGTACTTC.